This T cell receptor beta chain was recovered during a study of glioma-infiltrating T cells after dendritic cell vaccination. Overall study: Samples are from glioblastoma patients in Phase I and II dendritic cell vaccine trials.

Before vaccination, two weeks after the third vaccination, and at progression, PBMC were collected. CDR1 and CDR2 (germline): SGHNT, YENEEA. The length of the CDR3 is 15 residues. Trimming shortened V by 2 bases and J by 2 bases, and 11 bases separated the two germline ends. TCRB CDR3 was amplified from 2 ug genomic DNA or less. Primers: 60 V beta forward and 13 J beta reverse. TCRdb keeps only in-frame clones here, not all; method: immunoSEQ multiplex PCR. The sample records 25,000 to 35,000 clones, roughly nine tenths being singletons. This clonotype was obtained from a human donor with glioblastoma. The V and J genes are TRBV11-3 and TRBJ2-3; TRBD2 might be the D (7 bases). The sample consisted of blood, taken before dendritic cell vaccination. DNA of the CDR3: TGTGCCAGCAGCTTAATGGGGGGGCACACAGATACGCAGTATTTT. Protein sequence: CASSLMGGHTDTQYF.